These 19 T cell receptor beta chains were sequenced from one sample in a study of identifying expanded T cells in peripheral blood. Repertoires were generated with immunoSEQ multiplex PCR, while TCRdb's copy carries only in-frame clones and drops some. The profile covers roughly 86,000 clones, with around 84% appearing a single time and 4.5% taken by the ten largest. Sequenced sample: blood. Receptor source: a person aged 18 to 70 in good health.

In regard to this clone: The germline gene is not matched at one end of the junction; a read error may be the cause. CDR3 nucleotides: TGTGTCAGCAGTTATACAGGGGGCTATGGCTACACCTTC. Protein product: CVSSYTGGYGYTF. This rearrangement joins TRBV6-6 to TRBJ1-2, with 8 bases lining up with TRBD1. The CDR3 runs 13 residues. Looked up from germline, CDR1 is MNHNY and CDR2 is SVGAGI (reference sequence).

The chain carries TRBV2 and TRBJ1-5; maybe TRBD1 (6 bases). Between the trimmed V and J ends, which lost 0 bases and 6 bases, there was a span of 12 bases. CDR1 is SNHLY and CDR2 is FYNNEI in the germline V gene. There are 15 residues in the CDR3. The CDR3 sequence is CASSEAGGFGQPQHF. In DNA, the CDR3 is TGTGCCAGCAGTGAAGCAGGGGGATTCGGTCAGCCCCAGCATTTT. Full variable domain (outside the CDR3, taken from reference TRBV2 and TRBJ1-5): EPEVTQTPSHQVTQMGQEVILRCVPISNHLYFYWYRQILGQKVEFLVSFYNNEISEKSEIFDDQFSVERPDGSNFTLKIRSTKLEDSAMYFCASSEAGGFGQPQHFGDGTRLSIL.

V gene TRBV4-3 combines with J gene TRBJ2-6; a weak D match, TRBD2 (5 bases). The germline V gene encodes CDR1 LGHNA and CDR2 YSLEER. This CDR3 is 16 amino acids long. The germline V and J ends were trimmed by 0 bases and 0 bases, with 6 bases remaining between them. CDR3 sequence: CASSQDAGSGANVLTF. In DNA, the CDR3 is TGCGCCAGCAGCCAAGATGCGGGCTCTGGGGCCAACGTCCTGACTTTC.

V gene TRBV6-1 combines with J gene TRBJ2-5; possible D gene TRBD1, 5 bases. Between the trimmed V and J ends, which lost 6 bases and 5 bases, there was a span of 16 bases. The CDR3 has 14 residues. The germline CDR1 and CDR2 sequences are MNHNS and SASEGT. This chain's CDR3 is CASSRTHMGETQYF. For the CDR3, the DNA is TGTGCCAGCAGCAGGACACATATGGGGGAGACCCAGTACTTC.

The chain recombines TRBV18 with TRBJ1-1; D unresolved. V was clipped by 3 bases and J by 1 base, with 9 bases between them. The germline V gene has CDR1 KGHSH and CDR2 LQKENI. The CDR3 consists of 14 residues. DNA for the CDR3: TGTGCCAGCTCACCCGGACCCAGGAACACTGAAGCTTTCTTT. This gives the protein CASSPGPRNTEAFF. Filled out from reference TRBV18 and TRBJ1-1, the complete variable domain reads NAGVMQNPRHLVRRRGQEARLRCSPMKGHSHVYWYRQLPEEGLKFMVYLQKENIIDESGMPKERFSAEFPKEGPSILRIQQVVRGDSAAYFCASSPGPRNTEAFFGQGTRLTVV.

This chain connects TRBV5-4 to TRBJ2-2; TRBD1 might be the D (6 bases). From germline, CDR1 is SGHNT and CDR2 YYREEE (reference sequence). CDR3 length: 15 residues. V was clipped by 0 bases and J by 1 base, with 7 bases between them. The CDR3 region is CASSLAGVNTGELFF. CDR3 in DNA: TGTGCCAGCAGCTTGGCAGGGGTGAACACCGGGGAGCTGTTTTTT.

V usage is TRBV19 and J usage is TRBJ2-1; D not resolved. V was shortened by 5 bases and J by 3 bases, with 8 bases between the two germline ends. Per germline, CDR1 LNHDA and CDR2 SQIVND (reference sequence). This CDR3 contains 13 residues. DNA of the CDR3: TGTGCCAGTAGTTTAGGATTCTACAATGAGCAGTTCTTC. This codes for CASSLGFYNEQFF. Drawing the rest from reference TRBV19 and TRBJ2-1, the complete variable domain is DGGITQSPKYLFRKEGQNVTLSCEQNLNHDAMYWYRQDPGQGLRLIYYSQIVNDFQKGDIAEGYSVSREKKESFPLTVTSAQKNPTAFYLCASSLGFYNEQFFGPGTRLTVL.

V and J are TRBV15 and TRBJ1-4; tentative D call: TRBD1 (6 bases). The CDR3 is 18 amino acids. Germline V gene sequence: CDR1 LNHNV, CDR2 YYDKDF (reference sequence). V gave up 2 bases and J gave up 2 bases, with 18 bases separating them. The CDR3 bases are TGTGCCACCAGCAGACTAGAGGACTGGGGGGCGACTAATGAAAAACTGTTTTTT. Protein: CATSRLEDWGATNEKLFF.

This chain connects TRBV4-3 to TRBJ1-3; no clear D. The CDR3 spans 18 residues. Trimming removed 2 bases at V and 5 bases at J, with 22 bases between. The V gene's germline CDR1 is LGHNA and CDR2 YSLEER. CDR3 in DNA: TGCGCCAGCAGCCAATATTCCGATTTCCCCGGCGATAGAAACACCATATATTTT. Its protein product is CASSQYSDFPGDRNTIYF.

V and J are TRBV5-8 and TRBJ2-2; TRBD1 aligns across 7 bases. Trimming cost V 0 bases and J 6 bases; bases outside gene matches: 2. The CDR3 spans 14 residues. Germline-derived CDR1 and CDR2 are SGHTS and YDEGEE. In nucleotides, the CDR3 is TGTGCCAGCAGCTTGGGACAGGGCTCCGGGGAGCTGTTTTTT. This codes for CASSLGQGSGELFF.

The rearrangement joins TRBV5-4 to TRBJ2-7, with 9 positions matching TRBD2. With 1 base clipped from V and 6 bases from J, the junction kept 14 bases outside the gene matches. CDR3 size: 17 residues. Germline-derived CDR1 and CDR2 are SGHNT and YYREEE (reference sequence). CDR3 DNA sequence: TGTGCCAGCAGCTTGTTTCTTCTAGCGGGGCCGGAGGGCGAGCAGTACTTC. Translated: CASSLFLLAGPEGEQYF.

This clone is a singleton in its sample. The rearrangement uses TRBV29-1 and TRBJ2-1; 7 positions match TRBD2. Looked up from germline, CDR1 is SQVTM and CDR2 is ANQGSEA. CDR3 length: 17 residues. J gave up 0 bases and V 7 bases, and 15 bases lay outside the gene matches. CDR3 sequence: CSGKRGPRNPSYNEQFF. CDR3 nucleotide sequence: TGCAGCGGAAAGCGGGGACCGCGAAACCCCTCCTACAATGAGCAGTTCTTC.

The chain couples TRBV25-1 to TRBJ2-1; D unclear. The CDR3 sequence is 15 residues long. Germline CDR1 is MGHDK and CDR2 is SYGVNS. V was trimmed by 1 base and J by 7 bases, leaving 14 bases between them. The CDR3 reads CASSESRTLGNEQFF. The DNA for the CDR3 is TGTGCCAGCAGTGAATCGCGCACCCTGGGAAATGAGCAGTTCTTC.

The chain joins TRBV19 to TRBJ1-6; D uncertain. Trimming shortened V by 10 bases and J by 9 bases, and 10 bases separated the two germline ends. The germline CDR1 and CDR2 sequences are LNHDA and SQIVND (reference sequence). This CDR3 has 11 residues. CDR3: CAKVALSPLHF. The CDR3 DNA reads TGTGCCAAAGTAGCCCTTTCACCCCTCCACTTT.

The chain has TRBV5-8 and TRBJ2-6; D is perhaps TRBD1 (6 bases). V lost 4 bases, J lost 0 bases, and 8 bases lay in between. The CDR3 has 15 residues. Germline CDR1 is SGHTS and CDR2 is YDEGEE. CDR3 protein: CASSKGGSGANVLTF. CDR3 nucleotide sequence: TGTGCCAGCAGCAAAGGGGGCTCTGGGGCCAACGTCCTGACTTTC.

The J gene is TRBJ1-2, the V gene TRBV27; a possible D gene is TRBD1 (6 bases). V was shortened by 5 bases and J by 4 bases, with 14 bases between the two germline ends. Germline loops: CDR1 MNHEY, CDR2 SMNVEV (reference sequence). The length of the CDR3 is 14 residues. CDR3 nucleotide sequence: TGTGCCAGCAGTCCCCCGGGACACCCCTATGGCTACACCTTC. Protein sequence: CASSPPGHPYGYTF.

The chain has TRBV11-2 and TRBJ1-1; D is ambiguous. Germline CDR1 and CDR2: SGHAT and FQNNGV. CDR3 length equals 16 residues. Trimming pared 2 bases from V and 1 base from J, leaving 14 bases between. The CDR3 DNA reads as TGTGCCAGCAGCTTAAGCCCCCGGCCAGGGAACACTGAAGCTTTCTTT. Amino acids: CASSLSPRPGNTEAFF. The full variable domain, with the rest looked up from reference TRBV11-2 and TRBJ1-1, is EAGVAQSPRYKIIEKRQSVAFWCNPISGHATLYWYQQILGQGPKLLIQFQNNGVVDDSQLPKDRFSAERLKGVDSTLKIQPAKLEDSAVYLCASSLSPRPGNTEAFFGQGTRLTVV.

The sample holds many counts of this clone. This rearrangement joins TRBV29-1 to TRBJ2-7; unclear D gene. The germline V gene encodes CDR1 SQVTM and CDR2 ANQGSEA. This CDR3 is 13 amino acids long. V was cut by 6 bases and J by 3 bases, with 15 bases left in between. CDR3: CSVWAGSLYEQYF. The CDR3 DNA is TGCAGCGTCTGGGCCGGTTCCCTCTACGAGCAGTACTTC.

The V and J genes are TRBV9 and TRBJ2-2; a possible D gene is TRBD2 (5 bases). The germline V gene has CDR1 SGDLS and CDR2 YYNGEE. V was shortened by 5 bases and J by 5 bases, with 19 bases between the two germline ends. CDR3 length equals 16 residues. CDR3 coding DNA: TGTGCCAGCAGTCCAAGCGGTAGGATTAGTACCGGGGAGCTGTTTTTT. The encoded protein is CASSPSGRISTGELFF.